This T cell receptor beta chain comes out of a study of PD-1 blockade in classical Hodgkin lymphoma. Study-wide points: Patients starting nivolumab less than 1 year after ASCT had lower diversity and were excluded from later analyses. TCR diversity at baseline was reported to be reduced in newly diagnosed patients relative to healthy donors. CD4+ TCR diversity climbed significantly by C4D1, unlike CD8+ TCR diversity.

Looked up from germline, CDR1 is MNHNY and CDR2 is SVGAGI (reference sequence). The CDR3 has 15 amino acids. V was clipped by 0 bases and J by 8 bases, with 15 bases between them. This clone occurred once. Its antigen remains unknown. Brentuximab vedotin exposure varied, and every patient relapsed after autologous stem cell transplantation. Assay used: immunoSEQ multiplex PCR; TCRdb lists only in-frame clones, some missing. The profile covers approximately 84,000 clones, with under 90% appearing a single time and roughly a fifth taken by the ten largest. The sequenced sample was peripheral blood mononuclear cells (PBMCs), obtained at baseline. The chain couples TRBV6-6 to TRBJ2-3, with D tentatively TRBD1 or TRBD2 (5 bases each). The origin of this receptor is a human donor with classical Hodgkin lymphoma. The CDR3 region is CASSYSIRGESTQYF. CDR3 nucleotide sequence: TGTGCCAGCAGTTACTCGATAAGAGGGGAAAGTACGCAGTATTTT.